One sample yielded the 14 T cell receptor beta chains listed below, sequenced in a study of blood T cell repertoires in COVID-19. This table comes from immunoSEQ multiplex PCR, and its TCRdb copy is limited to in-frame clones, with some not included. The sample lists 200,000 or so clones, 80% to 90% occurring once. The sample taken for sequencing was peripheral blood. The receptors stem from a man younger than 40 with active or convalescent COVID-19.

The rearrangement uses TRBV7-9 and TRBJ2-2; D may be TRBD1 (6 bases). Germline assignment: CDR1 SEHNR and CDR2 FQNEAQ (reference sequence). Deletions cut 3 bases from V and 6 bases from J, with 20 bases between. The CDR3 is 17 amino acids. CDR3 nucleotides: TGTGCCAGCAGCTTGGGGACGGACAGTCTGGGTTCCGGGGAGCTGTTTTTT. It yields the protein CASSLGTDSLGSGELFF.

The rearrangement uses TRBV5-6 and TRBJ2-3; D might be TRBD2 (5 bases). In germline, CDR1 is SGHDT, CDR2 YYEEEE. The CDR3 contains 13 residues. Trimming shortened V by 2 bases and J by 4 bases, and 8 bases separated the two germline ends. The CDR3 reads CASSFMRADTQYF. In nucleotides, the CDR3 is TGTGCCAGCAGCTTTATGCGGGCAGATACGCAGTATTTT.

J is TRBJ1-2 and V is TRBV5-6; D unresolved. There are 12 residues in the CDR3. Looked up from germline, CDR1 is SGHDT and CDR2 is YYEEEE. The V gene lost 10 bases and the J gene lost 2 bases, with 12 bases spanning the gap. DNA for the CDR3: TGTGCCGCCAGTTCGGGAAACTATGGCTACACCTTC. Amino acid sequence: CAASSGNYGYTF. Supplemented by reference TRBV5-6 and TRBJ1-2, the full variable domain reads DAGVTQSPTHLIKTRGQQVTLRCSPKSGHDTVSWYQQALGQGPQFIFQYYEEEERQRGNFPDRFSGHQFPNYSSELNVNALLLGDSALYLCAASSGNYGYTFGSGTRLTVV.

Here the CDR3 DNA reads TGCGCCAGCAGTTCCTTCTCAGGGGGAAGCACTGAAGCTTTCTTT. This codes for CASSSFSGGSTEAFF. V usage is TRBV5-1 and J usage is TRBJ1-1; 7 bases fit TRBD1. Germline assignment: CDR1 SGHRS and CDR2 YFSETQ. The CDR3 sequence is 15 residues long. J gave up 4 bases and V 5 bases, and 11 bases lay outside the gene matches.

The chain employs TRBV10-3 and TRBJ2-7; TRBD1 matches 8 bases. Germline CDR1 is ENHRY and CDR2 is SYGVKD. The CDR3 length is 15 residues. Trimming at V came to 3 bases and at J to 2 bases, leaving 6 bases not matched to a gene. As DNA, the CDR3 is TGTGCCATCAGTGATACAGGGGGGAAGACCTACGAGCAGTACGTC. Residues: CAISDTGGKTYEQYV.

As DNA, the CDR3 is TGCGCCAGCAGCTTGGTGGCGCTGGAGGGGTGGAACACTGAAGCTTTCTTT. Translated: CASSLVALEGWNTEAFF. This chain uses TRBV5-1 with TRBJ1-1, with D possibly TRBD1 on 5 matching bases. The CDR3 sequence is 17 residues long. Germline V gene sequence: CDR1 SGHRS, CDR2 YFSETQ. The V gene lost 0 bases and the J gene lost 1 base, with 16 bases spanning the gap.

The V call is TRBV5-1, the J call TRBJ2-7; the match to TRBD2 covers 13 bases. Germline V gene sequence: CDR1 SGHRS, CDR2 YFSETQ. Losses at the gene ends were 3 bases for V and 4 bases for J; bases not matched to a gene: 7. The CDR3 extends over 16 amino acids. The CDR3 coding sequence is TGCGCCAGCAGCTCCGGACTAGCGGGAGCTCTTTACGAGCAGTACTTC. Translation: CASSSGLAGALYEQYF.

This chain links TRBV3-1 (or the pseudogene TRBV3-2) with TRBJ1-1; D uncertain. V shed 1 base and J shed 6 bases, with 15 bases lying between them. The V gene's germline CDR1 is LGHDT and CDR2 YNNKEL (reference sequence). The CDR3 loop spans 15 amino acids. The chain's CDR3 is CASSQVVQAGAEAFF. CDR3 DNA: TGTGCCAGCAGCCAAGTAGTCCAGGCTGGCGCTGAAGCTTTCTTT.

The chain couples TRBV29-1 to TRBJ1-1; D call uncertain. CDR3 length: 8 amino acids. Trimming removed 6 bases from V and 6 bases from J, with 2 bases in between. Germline loops: CDR1 SQVTM, CDR2 ANQGSEA. This CDR3 reads CSVSEAFF. In DNA form, the CDR3 reads TGCAGCGTCTCTGAAGCTTTCTTT.

The CDR3 here is CASSFAPEDRGFGNTIYF. DNA of the CDR3: TGTGCCAGCAGCTTTGCGCCAGAGGACAGGGGGTTTGGAAACACCATATATTTT. This chain connects TRBV12-1 to TRBJ1-3; the D call TRBD1 from the table was never checked on the DNA. TRBV12-1 is shown as a pseudogene. This CDR3 is 18 amino acids long.

This chain connects TRBV5-8 to TRBJ1-1; TRBD1 is a possible D gene (6 bases). Trimming took 1 base from V and 4 from J, leaving 20 bases between them. This CDR3 is built from 17 residues. Per germline, CDR1 SGHTS and CDR2 YDEGEE. The CDR3 region is CASSLRVSGALGTEAFF. DNA for the CDR3: TGTGCCAGCAGCTTGCGGGTTTCAGGGGCGTTGGGCACTGAAGCTTTCTTT.

The chain employs TRBV5-5 and TRBJ1-1; D possibly corresponds to TRBD1 (6 bases). CDR1 SGHKS and CDR2 YYEKEE come from the germline V gene (reference sequence). Trimming pared 3 bases from V and 0 bases from J, leaving 9 bases between. The CDR3 extends over 14 amino acids. CDR3 DNA: TGTGCCAGCAGCTGGGGACAAATGAACACTGAAGCTTTCTTT. It translates to CASSWGQMNTEAFF.

The V gene is TRBV10-1, the J gene TRBJ1-1, with 7 bases lining up with TRBD1. Germline V gives CDR1 WNHNN, CDR2 SYGVQD (reference sequence). V trimming: 4 bases; J trimming: 5 bases; junction bases outside the gene matches: 7. CDR3 size: 14 residues. The DNA for the CDR3 is TGCGCCAGCAGTGCCAATGTACAGGGGACTGAAGCTTTCTTT. It is translated as CASSANVQGTEAFF.

The V call is TRBV15, the J call TRBJ2-1; 11 nucleotides agree with TRBD2. The germline CDR1 and CDR2 sequences are LNHNV and YYDKDF (reference sequence). J gave up 3 bases and V 1 base, and 2 bases lay outside the gene matches. The CDR3 consists of 16 residues. The CDR3 here is CATSRALAGGYNEQFF. Here the CDR3 DNA reads TGTGCCACCAGCAGAGCTCTAGCGGGGGGCTACAATGAGCAGTTCTTC.